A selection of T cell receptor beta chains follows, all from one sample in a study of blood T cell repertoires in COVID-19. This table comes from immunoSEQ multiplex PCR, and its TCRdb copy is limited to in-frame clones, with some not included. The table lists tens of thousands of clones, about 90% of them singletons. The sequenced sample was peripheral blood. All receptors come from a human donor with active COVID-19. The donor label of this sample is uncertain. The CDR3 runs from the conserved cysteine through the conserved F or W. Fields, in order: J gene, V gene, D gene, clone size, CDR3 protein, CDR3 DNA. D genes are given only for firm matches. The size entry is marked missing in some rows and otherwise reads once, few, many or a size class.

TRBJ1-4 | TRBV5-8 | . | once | CASSLAGQHNEKLFF | TGTGCCAGCAGCTTGGCGGGACAACATAATGAAAAACTGTTTTTT
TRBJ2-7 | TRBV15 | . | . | CATSTSFRDSYEQYF | TGTGCCACCAGCACTTCGTTCAGGGACTCCTACGAGCAGTACTTC
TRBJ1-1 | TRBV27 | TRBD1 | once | CASSSPGQALNTEAFF | TGTGCCAGCAGTTCCCCGGGACAGGCTTTGAACACTGAAGCTTTCTTT
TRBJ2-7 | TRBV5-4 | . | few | CASSWQAAYEQYF | TGTGCCAGCAGCTGGCAGGCCGCCTACGAGCAGTACTTC
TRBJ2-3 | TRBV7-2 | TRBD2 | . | CASSSGLAGAYTQYF | TGTGCCAGCAGCTCGGGACTAGCGGGAGCATATACGCAGTATTTT
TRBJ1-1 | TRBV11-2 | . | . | CAIEPTGFEAFF | TGTGCCATCGAACCAACAGGGTTCGAAGCTTTCTTT
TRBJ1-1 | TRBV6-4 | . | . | CASTNGGGWNRNTEAFF | TGTGCCAGCACCAACGGGGGGGGGTGGAACAGGAACACTGAAGCTTTCTTT
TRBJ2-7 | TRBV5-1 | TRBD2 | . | CASSLYLPGGTPREQYF | TGCGCCAGCAGCTTGTATCTTCCCGGGGGGACCCCCCGCGAGCAGTACTTC
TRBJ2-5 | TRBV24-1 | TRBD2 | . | CATSVTAGTSEETQYF | TGTGCCACCAGTGTTACCGCCGGGACTAGCGAAGAGACCCAGTACTTC
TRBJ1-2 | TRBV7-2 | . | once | CASSLEQIGYTF | TGTGCCAGCAGCTTAGAACAGATCGGCTACACCTTC
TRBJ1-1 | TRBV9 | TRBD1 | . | CASSDRDRGGTEAFF | TGTGCCAGCAGCGACAGGGACAGGGGAGGCACTGAAGCTTTCTTT
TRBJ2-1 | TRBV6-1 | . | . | CASSGASGYNEQFF | TGTGCCAGCAGTGGAGCGAGCGGCTACAATGAGCAGTTCTTC
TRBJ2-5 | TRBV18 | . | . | CASSGQGLETQYF | TGTGCCAGCTCAGGGCAAGGACTAGAGACCCAGTACTTC
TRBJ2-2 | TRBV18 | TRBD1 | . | CASSTGTGNTGELFF | TGTGCCAGCTCAACCGGGACAGGGAACACCGGGGAGCTGTTTTTT
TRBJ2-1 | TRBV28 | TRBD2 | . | CAASGDSNEQFF | TGTGCCGCTAGCGGCGACTCCAATGAGCAGTTCTTC
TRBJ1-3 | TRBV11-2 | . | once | CASTQISGNTIYF | TGTGCCAGCACCCAAATCTCTGGAAACACCATATATTTT
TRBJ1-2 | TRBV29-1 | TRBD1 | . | CSSEGQGSDGYTF | TGCAGCTCGGAGGGACAGGGGTCGGATGGCTACACCTTC
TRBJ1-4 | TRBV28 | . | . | CASSSQSPREKLFF | TGTGCCAGCAGTTCCCAAAGCCCTAGGGAAAAACTGTTTTTT
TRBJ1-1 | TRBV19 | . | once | CASSIGGQNTEAFF | TGTGCCAGTAGTATAGGAGGACAGAACACTGAAGCTTTCTTT
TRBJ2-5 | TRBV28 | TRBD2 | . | CASTRTSGSSETQYF | TGTGCCAGCACCCGGACTAGCGGGAGTTCGGAGACCCAGTACTTC
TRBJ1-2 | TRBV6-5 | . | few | CASLPLTGHNYGYTF | TGTGCCAGCCTCCCATTGACAGGACATAACTATGGCTACACCTTC
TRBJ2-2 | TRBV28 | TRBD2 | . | CASILAGVPSTGELFF | TGTGCCAGCATTCTAGCGGGAGTCCCAAGCACCGGGGAGCTGTTTTTT
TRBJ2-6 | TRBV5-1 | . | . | CASSLWGLAGANVLTF | TGCGCCAGCAGCTTATGGGGACTCGCTGGGGCCAACGTCCTGACTTTC
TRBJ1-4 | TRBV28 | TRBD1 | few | CATRGTGRKEKLFF | TGTGCCACGAGGGGGACAGGGCGGAAAGAAAAACTGTTTTTT
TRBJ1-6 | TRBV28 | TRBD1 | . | CASSLPEGQGGSPLHF | TGTGCCAGCAGCCTACCTGAGGGACAGGGAGGTTCACCCCTCCACTTT
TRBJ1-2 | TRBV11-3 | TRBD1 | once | CASSLDGTGAEYGYTF | TGTGCCAGCAGCTTAGACGGGACAGGGGCGGAATATGGCTACACCTTC
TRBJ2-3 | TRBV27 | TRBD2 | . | CASSPGLAGGGEDTQYF | TGTGCCAGCAGTCCGGGACTAGCGGGAGGCGGGGAAGATACGCAGTATTTT
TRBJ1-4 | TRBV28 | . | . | CASRRNGRGKLFF | TGTGCCAGCAGGCGAAATGGTCGGGGTAAACTGTTTTTT
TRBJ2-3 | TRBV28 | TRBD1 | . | CASSSNRGPADTQYF | TGTGCCAGCAGTTCCAACAGGGGACCAGCAGATACGCAGTATTTT
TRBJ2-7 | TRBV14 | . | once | CASSPWGQGTYEQYF | TGTGCCAGCAGCCCGTGGGGGCAGGGGACCTACGAGCAGTACTTC
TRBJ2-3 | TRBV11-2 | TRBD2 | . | CASSLAAGGPSVDTQYF | TGTGCCAGCAGCTTAGCAGCGGGAGGGCCGAGTGTAGATACGCAGTATTTT
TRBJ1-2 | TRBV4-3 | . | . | CASSRWRGRTYGYTF | TGCGCCAGCAGCCGTTGGAGAGGGCGTACTTATGGCTACACCTTC
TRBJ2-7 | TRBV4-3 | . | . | CASSQDTSSSYEQYF | TGCGCCAGCAGCCAAGACACTTCGAGCTCCTACGAGCAGTACTTC
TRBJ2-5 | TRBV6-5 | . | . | CASRQVVTETQYF | TGTGCCAGCAGGCAGGTGGTCACAGAGACCCAGTACTTC
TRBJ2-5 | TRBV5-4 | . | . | CASSWGADSIETQYF | TGTGCCAGCAGCTGGGGAGCGGATAGCATAGAGACCCAGTACTTC
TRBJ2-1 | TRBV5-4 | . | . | CASSLLQGNEQFF | TGTGCCAGCAGCCTACTACAGGGCAATGAGCAGTTCTTC
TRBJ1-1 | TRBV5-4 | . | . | CASSLMMASMNTEAFF | TGTGCCAGCAGCTTGATGATGGCTTCAATGAACACTGAAGCTTTCTTT
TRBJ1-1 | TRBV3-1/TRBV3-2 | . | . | CASSSTAGFGTEAFF | TGTGCCAGCAGCTCTACCGCGGGTTTCGGCACTGAAGCTTTCTTT
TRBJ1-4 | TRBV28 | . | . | CASSPWTGEKLFF | TGTGCCAGCAGTCCATGGACGGGGGAAAAACTGTTTTTT
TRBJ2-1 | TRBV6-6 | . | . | CASSPSDNEQFF | TGTGCCAGCAGTCCGTCGGACAATGAGCAGTTCTTC
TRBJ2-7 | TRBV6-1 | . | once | CASSYGRGTYEQYF | TGTGCCAGCAGTTATGGGCGTGGTACCTACGAGCAGTACTTC
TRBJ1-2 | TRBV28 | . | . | CASSGNYGYTF | TGTGCCAGCTCGGGGAACTATGGCTACACCTTC
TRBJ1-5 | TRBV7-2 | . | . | CASSLQWSQPQHF | TGTGCCAGCAGCTTACAATGGAGTCAGCCCCAGCATTTT
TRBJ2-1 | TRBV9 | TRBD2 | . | CASSVRTSGVYNEQFF | TGTGCCAGCAGCGTCCGGACTAGCGGGGTATACAATGAGCAGTTCTTC
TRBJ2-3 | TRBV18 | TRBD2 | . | CASSPLTSGTDTQYF | TGTGCCAGCTCACCACTGACTAGCGGCACAGATACGCAGTATTTT
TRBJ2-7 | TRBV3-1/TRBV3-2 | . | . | CASSQDASEQYF | TGTGCCAGCAGCCAAGATGCTAGCGAGCAGTACTTC